These 17 T cell receptor beta chains originate from one sample sequenced in a study of control samples from healthy donors and cancer patients. The protocol was immunoSEQ multiplex PCR, while the TCRdb copy is restricted to in-frame clones and leaves out a portion. The table includes under 150,000 clones, over 85% detected once. Sequenced input: PBMCs. The receptors were gathered from a man aged 45-65 years with head and neck cancer.

V gene TRBV19 combines with J gene TRBJ1-1, with TRBD1 matching 11 bases. The length of the CDR3 is 15 residues. Per germline, CDR1 LNHDA and CDR2 SQIVND (reference sequence). Losses at the gene ends were 6 bases for V and 4 bases for J; bases not matched to a gene: 7. The CDR3 reads CASSQGTGGVTEAFF. As DNA, the CDR3 is TGTGCCAGTAGCCAGGGGACAGGGGGTGTCACTGAAGCTTTCTTT.

The chain joins TRBV7-9 to TRBJ1-2; 7 bases map to TRBD1. Unmatched junction bases numbered 5, after V lost 5 bases and J lost 5 bases. Germline V lookup: CDR1 SEHNR, CDR2 FQNEAQ (reference sequence). The CDR3 length is 13 residues. CDR3 residues: CASSLGQLYGYTF. The CDR3 DNA reads TGTGCCAGCAGCCTGGGACAGCTATATGGCTACACCTTC.

This clone is a singleton in its sample. The chain combines TRBV14 with TRBJ2-1; perhaps TRBD2 as D (5 bases). The CDR3 runs to 14 residues. Germline CDR1 SGHDN, CDR2 FVKESK. Trimming stripped 2 bases from V and 1 base from J, with 6 bases between. The CDR3 loop reads CASSQWTSYNEQFF. The CDR3 nucleotides are TGTGCCAGCAGCCAATGGACTTCCTACAATGAGCAGTTCTTC. Filled out from reference TRBV14 and TRBJ2-1, the complete variable domain reads EAGVTQFPSHSVIEKGQTVTLRCDPISGHDNLYWYRRVMGKEIKFLLHFVKESKQDESGMPNNRFLAERTGGTYSTLKVQPAELEDSGVYFCASSQWTSYNEQFFGPGTRLTVL.

The V gene is TRBV4-2, the J gene TRBJ2-7; D is ambiguous. The CDR3 is 13 residues long. The germline V gene has CDR1 LGHNA and CDR2 YNFKEQ. V was pared by 0 bases and J by 3 bases, with 6 bases between. CDR3 DNA sequence: TGTGCCAGCAGCCAAGATCAGCTCTACGAGCAGTACTTC. Protein product: CASSQDQLYEQYF.

The rearrangement uses TRBV9 and TRBJ1-5; D unclear. Germline V gives CDR1 SGDLS, CDR2 YYNGEE. The V and J ends lost 0 bases and 5 bases respectively, with 6 bases between them. The CDR3 consists of 13 residues. CDR3 nucleotide sequence: TGTGCCAGCAGCGTAGCCGCGGATCAGCCCCAGCATTTT. Encoded protein: CASSVAADQPQHF.

V and J are TRBV6-1 and TRBJ1-2; 8 bases are a match to TRBD1. Germline CDR1 and CDR2: MNHNS and SASEGT. J gave up 6 bases and V 2 bases, and 5 bases lay outside the gene matches. The CDR3 is 14 residues long. CDR3 in amino acids: CASSELAGGDGYTF. CDR3 DNA sequence: TGTGCCAGCAGTGAATTGGCAGGGGGCGATGGCTACACCTTC.

V is TRBV20-1 and J is TRBJ2-1; maybe TRBD2 (6 bases). Germline CDR1 DFQATT, CDR2 SNEGSKA (reference sequence). V was cut by 3 bases and J by 7 bases, with 16 bases left in between. The CDR3 is made up of 14 amino acids. The CDR3: CSASEAGFRNEQFF. The CDR3 bases are TGCAGTGCTAGTGAAGCGGGCTTTAGGAATGAGCAGTTCTTC.

V and J are TRBV19 and TRBJ2-7, with 7 bases that match TRBD1. Looked up from germline, CDR1 is LNHDA and CDR2 is SQIVND (reference sequence). Unmatched junction bases numbered 8, after V lost 1 base and J lost 5 bases. The CDR3 contains 15 residues. CDR3 nucleotide sequence: TGTGCCAGTAGTATAGCGACTCGAGGGGGCCACGAGCAGTACTTC. Protein sequence: CASSIATRGGHEQYF.

The chain carries TRBV7-9 and TRBJ1-1; D unresolved. The CDR3 consists of 14 residues. V was trimmed by 1 base and J by 0 bases, leaving 6 bases between them. Germline V lookup: CDR1 SEHNR, CDR2 FQNEAQ (reference sequence). The CDR3 bases are TGTGCCAGCAGCTTAGGAGGCATGAACACTGAAGCTTTCTTT. Amino acids: CASSLGGMNTEAFF. Based on the CDR3 plus reference TRBV7-9 and TRBJ1-1, the full variable domain is DTGVSQNPRHKITKRGQNVTFRCDPISEHNRLYWYRQTLGQGPEFLTYFQNEAQLEKSRLLSDRFSAERPKGSFSTLEIQRTEQGDSAMYLCASSLGGMNTEAFFGQGTRLTVV.

This chain uses TRBV4-1 with TRBJ1-5; D remains unclear. Germline CDR1 reads MGHRA; CDR2 reads YSYEKL. Trimming took 1 base from V and 4 from J, leaving 8 bases between them. The CDR3 loop spans 14 amino acids. The CDR3 is CASSQVVRNQPQHF. DNA of the CDR3: TGCGCCAGCAGCCAAGTGGTCAGGAATCAGCCCCAGCATTTT.

The genes are TRBV18 and TRBJ1-2; 8 bases are a match to TRBD1. From germline, CDR1 is KGHSH and CDR2 LQKENI. The trim removed 3 bases at V and 4 bases at J, leaving 13 bases unmatched. This CDR3 has 17 residues. The CDR3, as DNA: TGTGCCAGCTCACCCGGTGCGGCCGGACAGGGCGGCTATGGCTACACCTTC. This codes for CASSPGAAGQGGYGYTF. The full variable domain, its missing parts supplied by reference TRBV18 and TRBJ1-2, is NAGVMQNPRHLVRRRGQEARLRCSPMKGHSHVYWYRQLPEEGLKFMVYLQKENIIDESGMPKERFSAEFPKEGPSILRIQQVVRGDSAAYFCASSPGAAGQGGYGYTFGSGTRLTVV.

V and J are TRBV4-2 and TRBJ1-5, with D possibly being TRBD1 (6 bases). There are 15 residues in the CDR3. Germline CDR1 is LGHNA and CDR2 is YNFKEQ. Trimming shortened V by 5 bases and J by 3 bases, and 14 bases separated the two germline ends. The CDR3 DNA reads TGTGCCAGCAGCGCCCTACAGGGCGACAATCAGCCCCAGCATTTT. Its protein is CASSALQGDNQPQHF.

The rearrangement uses TRBV10-3 and TRBJ2-7; D tentatively fits TRBD1 or TRBD2 (5 bases each). The CDR3 runs to 13 residues. Trimming shortened V by 5 bases and J by 6 bases, and 14 bases separated the two germline ends. Germline lookup yields CDR1 ENHRY and CDR2 SYGVKD. CDR3 in amino acids: CAISRDRAVEQYF. CDR3 coding DNA: TGTGCCATCAGTCGGGACCGGGCGGTCGAGCAGTACTTC.

This clone has just a few counts. The rearrangement links TRBV3-1 (or the pseudogene TRBV3-2) to TRBJ2-2; D is uncertain. The germline V gene encodes CDR1 LGHDT and CDR2 YNNKEL (reference sequence). The CDR3 is 13 amino acids. V gave up 4 bases and J gave up 5 bases, with 8 bases separating them. The CDR3 region has the DNA TGTGCCAGCAGCCGAAGCGATACCGGGGAGCTGTTTTTT. This encodes CASSRSDTGELFF.

This clone showed up just a few times. V and J are TRBV2 and TRBJ2-1; 8 positions match TRBD1. Trimming removed 7 bases from V and 7 bases from J; junction bases left unmatched: 15. Germline assignment: CDR1 SNHLY and CDR2 FYNNEI. This CDR3 comprises 16 residues. CDR3 sequence reads: CASNTSPGGVRNEQFF. DNA for the CDR3: TGTGCCAGCAACACAAGTCCAGGGGGCGTTAGGAATGAGCAGTTCTTC.

This clone is a singleton in its sample. This rearrangement joins TRBV19 to TRBJ2-7, with no clear D. The germline gives CDR1 LNHDA, CDR2 SQIVND (reference sequence). The CDR3 is 13 residues long. With 1 base removed from V and 1 base from J, the gap between germline ends came to 5 bases. The CDR3 spells CASSIGRSYEQYF. In DNA form, the CDR3 reads TGTGCCAGTAGTATAGGTAGGTCCTACGAGCAGTACTTC.

This rearrangement joins TRBV7-9 to TRBJ2-3; perhaps TRBD1 as D (6 bases). The V end lost 1 base, the J end lost 7 bases, and 21 bases lay between the germline ends. Looked up from germline, CDR1 is SEHNR and CDR2 is FQNEAQ (reference sequence). This CDR3 is 17 amino acids long. The CDR3 DNA reads TGTGCCAGCAGCTTAGTCGGACTGTGGCAGGGGTCCAATACGCAGTATTTT. Its translation: CASSLVGLWQGSNTQYF.